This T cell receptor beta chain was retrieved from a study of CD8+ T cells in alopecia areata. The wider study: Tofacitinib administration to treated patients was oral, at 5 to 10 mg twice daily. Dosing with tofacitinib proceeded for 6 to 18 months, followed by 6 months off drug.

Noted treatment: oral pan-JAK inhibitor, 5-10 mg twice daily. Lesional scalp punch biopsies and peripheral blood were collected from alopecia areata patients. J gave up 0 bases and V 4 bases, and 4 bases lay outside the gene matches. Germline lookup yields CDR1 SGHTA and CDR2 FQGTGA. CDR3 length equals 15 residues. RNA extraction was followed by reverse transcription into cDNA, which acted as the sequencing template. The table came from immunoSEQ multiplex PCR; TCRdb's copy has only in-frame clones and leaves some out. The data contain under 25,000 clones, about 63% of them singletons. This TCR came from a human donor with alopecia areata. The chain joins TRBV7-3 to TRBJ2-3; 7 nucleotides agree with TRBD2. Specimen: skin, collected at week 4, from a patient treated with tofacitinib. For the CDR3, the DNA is TGTGCCAGCAGCTCTGGACTAGTTAGCACAGATACGCAGTATTTT. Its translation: CASSSGLVSTDTQYF.